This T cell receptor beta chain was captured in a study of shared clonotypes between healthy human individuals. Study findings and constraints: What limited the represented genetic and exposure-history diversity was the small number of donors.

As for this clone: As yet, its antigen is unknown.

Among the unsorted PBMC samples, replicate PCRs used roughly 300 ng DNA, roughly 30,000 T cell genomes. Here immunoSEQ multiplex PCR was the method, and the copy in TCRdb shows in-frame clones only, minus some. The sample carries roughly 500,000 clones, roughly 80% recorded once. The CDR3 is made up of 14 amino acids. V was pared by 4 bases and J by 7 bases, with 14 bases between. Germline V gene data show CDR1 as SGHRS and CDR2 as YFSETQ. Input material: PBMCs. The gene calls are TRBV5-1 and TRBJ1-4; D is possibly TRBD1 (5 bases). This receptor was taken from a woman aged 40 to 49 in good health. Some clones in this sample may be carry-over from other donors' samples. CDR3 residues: CASSVGVVREKLFF. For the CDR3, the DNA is TGCGCCAGCAGCGTGGGGGTCGTGCGTGAAAAACTGTTTTTT.